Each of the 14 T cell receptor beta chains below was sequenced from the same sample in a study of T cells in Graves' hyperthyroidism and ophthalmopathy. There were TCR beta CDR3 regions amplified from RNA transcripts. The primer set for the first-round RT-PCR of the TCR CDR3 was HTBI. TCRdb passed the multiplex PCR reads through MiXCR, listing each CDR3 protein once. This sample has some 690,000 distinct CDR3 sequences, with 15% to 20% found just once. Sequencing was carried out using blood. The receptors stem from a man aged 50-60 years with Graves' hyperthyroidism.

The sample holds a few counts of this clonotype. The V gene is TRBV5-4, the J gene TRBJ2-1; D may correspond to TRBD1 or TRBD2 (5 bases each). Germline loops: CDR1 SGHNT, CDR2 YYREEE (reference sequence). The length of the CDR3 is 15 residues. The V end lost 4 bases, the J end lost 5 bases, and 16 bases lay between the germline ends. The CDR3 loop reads CASSPGRWGNNEQFF. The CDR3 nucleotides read TGTGCCAGCAGCCCGGGACGGTGGGGTAACAATGAGCAGTTCTTC.

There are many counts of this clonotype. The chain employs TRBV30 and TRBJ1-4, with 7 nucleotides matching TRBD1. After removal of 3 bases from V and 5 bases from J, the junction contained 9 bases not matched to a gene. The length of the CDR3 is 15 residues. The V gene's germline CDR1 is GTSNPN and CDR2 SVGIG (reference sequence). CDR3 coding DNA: TGTGCCTGGAGCCTCCGGGGACAGATAAATGAAAAACTGTTTTTT. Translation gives CAWSLRGQINEKLFF.

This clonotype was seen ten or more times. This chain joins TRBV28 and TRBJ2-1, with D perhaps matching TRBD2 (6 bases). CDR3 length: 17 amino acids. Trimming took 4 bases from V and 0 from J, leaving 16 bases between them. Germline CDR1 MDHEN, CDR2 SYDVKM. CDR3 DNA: TGTGCCAGCAGTTCGGCCCGGGCGGGGAGCTCCTACAATGAGCAGTTCTTC. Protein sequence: CASSSARAGSSYNEQFF.

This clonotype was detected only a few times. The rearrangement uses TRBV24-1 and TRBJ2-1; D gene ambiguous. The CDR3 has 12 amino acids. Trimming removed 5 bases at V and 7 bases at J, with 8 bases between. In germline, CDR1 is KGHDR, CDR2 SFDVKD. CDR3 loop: CATSVSGNEQFF. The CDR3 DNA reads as TGTGCCACCAGTGTCTCAGGAAATGAGCAGTTCTTC.

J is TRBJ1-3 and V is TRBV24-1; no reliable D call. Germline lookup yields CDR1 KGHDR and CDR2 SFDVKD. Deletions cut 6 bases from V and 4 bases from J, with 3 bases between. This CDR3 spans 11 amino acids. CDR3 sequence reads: CATSTGNTIYF. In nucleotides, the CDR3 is TGTGCCACCAGTACCGGAAACACCATATATTTT.

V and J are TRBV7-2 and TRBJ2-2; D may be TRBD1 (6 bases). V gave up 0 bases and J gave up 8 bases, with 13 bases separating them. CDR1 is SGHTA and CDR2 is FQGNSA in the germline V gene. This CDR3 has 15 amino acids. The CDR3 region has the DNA TGTGCCAGCAGCTTAGCGATAGGGGGAAGGGGGGAGCTGTTTTTT. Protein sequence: CASSLAIGGRGELFF.

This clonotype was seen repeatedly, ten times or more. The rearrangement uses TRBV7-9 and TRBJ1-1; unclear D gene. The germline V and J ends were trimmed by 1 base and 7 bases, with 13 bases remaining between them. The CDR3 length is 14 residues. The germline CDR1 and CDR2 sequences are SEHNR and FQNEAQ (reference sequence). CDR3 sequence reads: CASSLGLGRNEAFF. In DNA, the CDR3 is TGTGCCAGCAGCTTAGGGCTGGGGAGGAATGAAGCTTTCTTT.

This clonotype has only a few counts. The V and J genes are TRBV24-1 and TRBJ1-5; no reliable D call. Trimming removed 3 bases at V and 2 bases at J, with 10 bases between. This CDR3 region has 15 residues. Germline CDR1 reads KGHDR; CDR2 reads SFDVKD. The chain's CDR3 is CATSDGKRGNQPQHF. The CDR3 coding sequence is TGTGCCACCAGTGATGGGAAACGGGGCAATCAGCCCCAGCATTTT.

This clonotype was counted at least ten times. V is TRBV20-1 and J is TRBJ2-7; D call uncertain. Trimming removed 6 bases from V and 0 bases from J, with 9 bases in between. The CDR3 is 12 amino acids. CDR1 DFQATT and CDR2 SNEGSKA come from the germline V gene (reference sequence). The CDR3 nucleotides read TGCAGTGCCACCCCGGACTCCTACGAGCAGTACTTC. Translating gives CSATPDSYEQYF.

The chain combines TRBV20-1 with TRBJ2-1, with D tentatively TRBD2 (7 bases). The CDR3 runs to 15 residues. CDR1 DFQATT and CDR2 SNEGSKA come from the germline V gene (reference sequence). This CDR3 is CIALGSGKGGNEQFF. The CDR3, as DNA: TGCATTGCCCTAGGGAGCGGGAAGGGGGGAAATGAGCAGTTCTTC.

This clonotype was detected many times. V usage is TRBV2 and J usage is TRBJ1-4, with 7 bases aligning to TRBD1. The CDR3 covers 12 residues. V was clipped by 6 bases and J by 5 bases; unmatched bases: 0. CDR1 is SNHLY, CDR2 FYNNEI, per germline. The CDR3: CASRGQNEKLFF. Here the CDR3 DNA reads TGTGCCAGCAGGGGACAGAATGAAAAACTGTTTTTT.

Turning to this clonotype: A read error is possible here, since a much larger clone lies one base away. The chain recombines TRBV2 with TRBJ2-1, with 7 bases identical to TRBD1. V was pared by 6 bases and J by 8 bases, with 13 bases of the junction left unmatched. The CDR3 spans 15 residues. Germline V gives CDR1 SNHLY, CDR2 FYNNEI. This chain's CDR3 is CASRKDRAADDEQFF. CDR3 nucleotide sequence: TGTGCCAGCAGGAAAGACAGGGCGGCGGACGATGAGCAGTTCTTC.

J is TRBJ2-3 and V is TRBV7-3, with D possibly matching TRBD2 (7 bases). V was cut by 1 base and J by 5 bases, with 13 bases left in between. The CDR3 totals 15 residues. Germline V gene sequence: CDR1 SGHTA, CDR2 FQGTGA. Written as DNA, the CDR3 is TGTGCCAGCAGCTTAATAACAGGGAGGGAAGATACGCAGTATTTT. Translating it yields CASSLITGREDTQYF.

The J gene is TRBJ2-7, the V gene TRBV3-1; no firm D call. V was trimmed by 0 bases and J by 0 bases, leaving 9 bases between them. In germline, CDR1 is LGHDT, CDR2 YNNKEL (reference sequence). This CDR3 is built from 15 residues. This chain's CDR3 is CASSQEVVASYEQYF. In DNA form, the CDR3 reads TGTGCCAGCAGCCAAGAAGTGGTTGCCTCCTACGAGCAGTACTTC.